These T cell receptor beta chains were read from a single sample in a study of blood T cell repertoires in COVID-19. Assay: immunoSEQ multiplex PCR; the TCRdb copy retains only in-frame clones and omits some. Here the sample spans approximately 340,000 clones, about 91% being singletons. Sequenced material: peripheral blood. All receptors come from a man aged 25-40 years with COVID-19, enrolled during active disease. Each CDR3 is given with its conserved first and last residue. D genes are given only for firm matches.

j_gene,v_gene,d_gene,CDR3aa,CDR3nt
TRBJ1-2,TRBV29-1,NA,CSVVSSSYGYTF,TGCAGCGTTGTATCGAGTTCCTATGGCTACACCTTC
TRBJ1-4,TRBV4-1,NA,CASSPLSTGEKLFF,TGCGCCAGCAGCCCCCTTTCCACGGGGGAAAAACTGTTTTTT
TRBJ1-1,TRBV7-2,TRBD1,CASSTRTGLATEAFF,TGTGCCAGCAGCACCCGGACAGGGTTGGCCACTGAAGCTTTCTTT
TRBJ2-1,TRBV11-1,NA,CASRSRGGEFF,TGTGCCAGCAGGTCTAGGGGGGGAGAGTTCTTC
TRBJ2-2,TRBV12-5,NA,CASGLVLTGFTSSTGELFF,TGTGCTAGTGGTTTGGTACTGACCGGGTTTACGAGCAGCACCGGGGAGCTGTTTTTT
TRBJ2-7,TRBV7-9,TRBD2,CASSLDREVPYEQYF,TGTGCCAGCAGCTTAGATCGGGAGGTGCCCTACGAGCAGTACTTC
TRBJ2-3,TRBV19,TRBD1,CASSSPQGQTITDTQYF,TGTGCCAGTAGTAGCCCCCAGGGACAGACAATCACAGATACGCAGTATTTT
TRBJ2-3,TRBV7-9,TRBD2,CASSLTGGDTQYF,TGTGCCAGCAGCTTAACGGGGGGAGATACGCAGTATTTT
TRBJ2-7,TRBV3-1/TRBV3-2,TRBD1,CASSQTGGQGSSYEQYF,TGTGCCAGCAGCCAAACAGGGGGACAGGGGAGCTCCTACGAGCAGTACTTC
TRBJ2-3,TRBV7-2,TRBD2,CASSVSGGTDTQYF,TGTGCCAGCAGCGTGAGCGGGGGGACAGATACGCAGTATTTT
TRBJ1-5,TRBV5-5,TRBD1,CASSPWGQGAGQPQHF,TGTGCCAGCAGCCCGTGGGGACAGGGGGCTGGGCAGCCCCAGCATTTT
TRBJ1-2,TRBV19,NA,CASRDSHSDGYTF,TGTGCCAGTAGGGACAGTCATTCTGATGGCTACACCTTC
TRBJ2-1,TRBV12-3/TRBV12-4,NA,CASSLIYNEQFF,TGTGCCAGCAGTTTAATCTATAATGAGCAGTTCTTC